This paragraph reports one TCR beta chain. Its antigen remains unknown. This PCR relied on a set of 60 Vbeta primers and 13 Jbeta primers. The table came from immunoSEQ multiplex PCR; TCRdb's copy has only in-frame clones and leaves some out. The sample consists of some 150,000 clones, 60% to 80% of them appearing once. CDR1 GTSNPN and CDR2 SVGIG come from the germline V gene (reference sequence). The CDR3 loop spans 15 amino acids. Trimming took 4 bases from V and 4 from J; bases not matched to a gene: 8. This sample was taken from a study of cytomegalovirus exposure and HLA in healthy donors. General study findings and limits: The study put 150 or so TCR beta chains on its list as cytomegalovirus-associated. The presence/absence work took it that sequencing depth was about the same across donors. The authors later found most CMV-associated TCR beta chains appeared HLA-restricted.

V usage is TRBV30 and J usage is TRBJ2-1; 9 bases map to TRBD2. The sample consisted of PBMCs. The sequence was collected from a man aged 18 to 30 in good health and CMV-seropositive. In nucleotides, the CDR3 is TGTGCCTGGACTCCCGGGGCGGGAGGGTACAATGAGCAGTTCTTC. Its translation: CAWTPGAGGYNEQFF.